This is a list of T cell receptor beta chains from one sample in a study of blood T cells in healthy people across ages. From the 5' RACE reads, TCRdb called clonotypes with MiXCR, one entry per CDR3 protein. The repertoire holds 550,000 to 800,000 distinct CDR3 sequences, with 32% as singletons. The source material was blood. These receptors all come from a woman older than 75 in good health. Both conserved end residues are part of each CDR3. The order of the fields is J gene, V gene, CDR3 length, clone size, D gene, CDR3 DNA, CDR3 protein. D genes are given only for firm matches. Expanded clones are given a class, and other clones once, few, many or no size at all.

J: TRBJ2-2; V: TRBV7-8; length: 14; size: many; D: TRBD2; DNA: TGTGCCAGCAGCCTTAGCGGGGGGTCCGGGGAGCTGTTTTTT; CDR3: CASSLSGGSGELFF
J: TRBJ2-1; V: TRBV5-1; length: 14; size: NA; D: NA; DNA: TGCGCCAGCACAATCTCCCCAACCTACAATGAGCAGTTCTTC; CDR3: CASTISPTYNEQFF
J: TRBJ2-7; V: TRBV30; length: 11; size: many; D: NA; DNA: TGTGCCTGGAGTGGGTCCTACGAGCAGTACTTC; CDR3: CAWSGSYEQYF
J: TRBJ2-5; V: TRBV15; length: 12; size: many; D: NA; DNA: TGTGCCACCAGCAGAGTGGGGGAGACCCAGTACTTC; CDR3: CATSRVGETQYF
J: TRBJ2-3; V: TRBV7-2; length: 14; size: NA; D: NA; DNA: TGTGCCAGCAGCTACACGGACTTGCTCAATACGCAGTATTTT; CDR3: CASSYTDLLNTQYF
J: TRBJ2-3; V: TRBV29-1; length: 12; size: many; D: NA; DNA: TGCAGCGCCAACGCGGACACAGATACGCAGTATTTT; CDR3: CSANADTDTQYF
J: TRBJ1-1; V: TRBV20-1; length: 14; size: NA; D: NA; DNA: TGCAGTGCTAGTGAAATTACAGGGAGAACTGAAGCTTTCTTT; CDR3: CSASEITGRTEAFF
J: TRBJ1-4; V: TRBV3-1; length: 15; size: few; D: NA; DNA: TGTGCCAGCAGCCAAGCCGGACTCGGTGAAGAAAAACTGTTTTTT; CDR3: CASSQAGLGEEKLFF
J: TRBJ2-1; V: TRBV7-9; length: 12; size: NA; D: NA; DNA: TGTGCCAGCAGCTTAGCGGAAGGTGAGCAGTTCTTC; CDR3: CASSLAEGEQFF
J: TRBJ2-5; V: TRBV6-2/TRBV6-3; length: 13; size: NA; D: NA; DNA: TGTGCCAGCAGTTTTCGCGGGGAGGAGACCCAGTACTTC; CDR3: CASSFRGEETQYF
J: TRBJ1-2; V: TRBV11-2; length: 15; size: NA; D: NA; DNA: TGTGCCAGCAGCTTAGCCGGCGCAGGGAGACGGGGCTACACCTTC; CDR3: CASSLAGAGRRGYTF
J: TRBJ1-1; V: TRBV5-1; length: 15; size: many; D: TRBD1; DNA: TGCGCCAGCTCTAGGACAGGGCTGACGAACACTGAAGCTTTCTTT; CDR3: CASSRTGLTNTEAFF
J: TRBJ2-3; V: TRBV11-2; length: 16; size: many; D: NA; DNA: TGTGCCAGCACCCTCGATACAGGGTTTCACACAGATACGCAGTATTTT; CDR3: CASTLDTGFHTDTQYF
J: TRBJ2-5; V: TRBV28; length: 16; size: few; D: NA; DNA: TGTGCCAGCAGTTTCCCGATTGCAGGGGCCGCAGAGACCCAGTACTTC; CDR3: CASSFPIAGAAETQYF
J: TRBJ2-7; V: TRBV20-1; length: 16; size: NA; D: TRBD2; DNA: TGCAGTGCTAGCGAGATAGTAGCGGGGGGGTACAATGAGCAGTACTTC; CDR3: CSASEIVAGGYNEQYF
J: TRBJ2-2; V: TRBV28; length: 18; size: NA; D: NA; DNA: TGTGCCAGCAGTTTCCACCCCGTCAGGGCCGCGGACACCGGGGAGCTGTTTTTT; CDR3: CASSFHPVRAADTGELFF
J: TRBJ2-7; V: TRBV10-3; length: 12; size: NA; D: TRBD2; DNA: TGTGCCACTTCTAGCGGGGGGTACGAGCAGTACTTC; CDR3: CATSSGGYEQYF
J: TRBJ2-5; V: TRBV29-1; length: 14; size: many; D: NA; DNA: TGCAGCGCCAACGGACTCGGCCTGGGGGAGACCCAGTACTTC; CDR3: CSANGLGLGETQYF
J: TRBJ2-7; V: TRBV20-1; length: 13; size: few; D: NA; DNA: TGCAGTGCTTCCCGGACCGGCTCCTACGAGCAGTACTTC; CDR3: CSASRTGSYEQYF
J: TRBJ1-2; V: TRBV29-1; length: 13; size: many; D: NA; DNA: TGCAGCGTTGGACAGGCCAGGGACTATGGCTACACCTTC; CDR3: CSVGQARDYGYTF